Listed here are 2 T cell receptor beta chains from one sample, sequenced in a study of CD8+ T cells in alopecia areata. Extraction and reverse transcription of RNA yielded cDNA as the sequencing template. Assay: immunoSEQ multiplex PCR; the TCRdb copy retains only in-frame clones and omits some. In the table there are approximately 200,000 clones, about three fifths of which are singletons. Sample treatment: oral pan-JAK inhibitor, 5-10 mg twice daily. The starting material was CD4+ T cells sorted from blood, obtained at week 4, from a patient treated with tofacitinib. Source of these receptors: a human donor with alopecia areata.

This chain connects TRBV5-1 to TRBJ2-5; the D is unclear. Between the trimmed V and J ends, which lost 0 bases and 5 bases, there was a span of 14 bases. From germline, CDR1 is SGHRS and CDR2 YFSETQ. CDR3 length: 15 residues. The CDR3: CASSLATRTWETQYF. CDR3 DNA sequence: TGCGCCAGCAGCTTGGCCACGAGGACCTGGGAGACCCAGTACTTC.

The CDR3: CASSVGTRPGQGYGYTF. CDR3 nucleotides: TGTGCCAGCAGCGTAGGTACCCGACCGGGACAGGGATATGGCTACACCTTC. The V call is TRBV9, the J call TRBJ1-2; TRBD1 aligns across 9 bases. This CDR3 spans 17 amino acids. Germline V gene lookup returns CDR1 SGDLS and CDR2 YYNGEE. V shed 0 bases and J 5 bases; nucleotides not matched to a gene: 11.